Presented here are 18 T cell receptor beta chains from one specimen sequenced in a study of blood T cell repertoires in COVID-19 (dated by TCRdb to 2020 to 2021). The library was produced with the immunoSEQ multiplex PCR assay. TCRdb limited this immuneACCESS table to in-frame rearrangements with V and J called. A share of clones is missing; checked studies link under half to unresolved V genes, and the rest is unexplained. The sample data list about 120,000 clones, and approximately 84% of these were observed just once. Of the sample, approximately 7% is held by the ten largest clones. Material: peripheral blood. All receptors come from a man between 65 and 85 years old with active or convalescent COVID-19.

The chain recombines TRBV4-3 with TRBJ2-1; the match to TRBD2 covers 11 bases. Germline CDR1 LGHNA, CDR2 YSLEER. Trimming removed 3 bases from V and 8 bases from J; junction bases left unmatched: 9. The CDR3 runs to 16 residues. CDR3 nucleotide sequence: TGCGCCAGCAGCCAGTTAGCGGGGGGGCGGGGGCATGAGCAGTTCTTC. Translation gives CASSQLAGGRGHEQFF.

V is TRBV11-2 and J is TRBJ1-3; no clear D gene. The germline V gene has CDR1 SGHAT and CDR2 FQNNGV. Trimming took off 0 bases at V and 1 base at J, with 7 bases between the two ends. The CDR3 extends over 15 amino acids. This CDR3 is CASSLERLSGNTIYF. The CDR3 DNA reads as TGTGCCAGCAGCTTAGAGCGACTTTCTGGAAACACCATATATTTT.

The rearrangement joins TRBV5-1 to TRBJ2-7; 10 nucleotides agree with TRBD2. The CDR3 is made up of 13 amino acids. With V trimmed by 3 bases and J by 4 bases, 1 base remained unmatched. CDR1 is SGHRS and CDR2 is YFSETQ in the germline V gene. The CDR3 is CASSSGLAYEQYF. CDR3 sequence (DNA): TGCGCCAGCAGCTCGGGACTAGCGTACGAGCAGTACTTC.

The genes are TRBV18 and TRBJ1-4, with 10 bases matching TRBD1. The CDR3 loop spans 15 amino acids. V lost 6 bases to trimming and J lost 2 bases; unmatched junction nucleotides: 3. Looked up from germline, CDR1 is KGHSH and CDR2 is LQKENI. CDR3 nucleotide sequence: TGTGCCAGCTCGGGACAGGGGCCGACTAATGAAAAACTGTTTTTT. It yields the protein CASSGQGPTNEKLFF.

This chain joins TRBV11-3 and TRBJ2-3, with D maybe TRBD2 (6 bases). The germline V and J ends were trimmed by 5 bases and 6 bases, with 21 bases remaining between them. The germline CDR1 and CDR2 sequences are SGHNT and YENEEA. This CDR3 region has 16 residues. The CDR3 bases are TGTGCCAGCAGCACCCGACTAGGCGGGTGGGGCGATACGCAGTATTTT. Protein product: CASSTRLGGWGDTQYF.

This chain connects TRBV9 to TRBJ2-7, with 10 nucleotides matching TRBD2. The CDR3 is 14 amino acids. From germline, CDR1 is SGDLS and CDR2 YYNGEE. The V and J ends lost 3 bases and 7 bases, in that order; junction bases with no gene match: 7. The CDR3 protein is CASSAAGGRWEQYF. CDR3 coding DNA: TGTGCCAGCAGCGCAGCGGGAGGGCGCTGGGAGCAGTACTTC.

The rearrangement links TRBV5-6 to TRBJ1-1; perhaps TRBD1 as D (5 bases). Germline CDR1 and CDR2: SGHDT and YYEEEE. V was clipped by 0 bases and J by 2 bases, with 8 bases between them. The CDR3 is 14 amino acids. CDR3 DNA sequence: TGTGCCAGCAGCTTGGTGGGGGGTAACACTGAAGCTTTCTTT. Its protein product is CASSLVGGNTEAFF.

The V call is TRBV29-1, the J call TRBJ2-7, with 10 bases aligning to TRBD2. The CDR3 has 14 amino acids. The germline V gene encodes CDR1 SQVTM and CDR2 ANQGSEA. V was clipped by 5 bases and J by 3 bases; unmatched bases: 7. The DNA of the CDR3 is TGCAGCGTTTCTGGACTAGCGGAGCGCTACGAGCAGTACTTC. Its protein product is CSVSGLAERYEQYF.

CDR3 in DNA: TGTGCCAGCAGCCCCGGGGACATTACAGCTTTCTTT. It specifies CASSPGDITAFF. The rearrangement links TRBV7-9 to TRBJ1-1, with D possibly TRBD1 on 6 matching bases. CDR1 is SEHNR, CDR2 FQNEAQ, per germline (reference sequence). The CDR3 runs to 12 residues. Trimming took 5 bases from V and 10 from J, leaving 14 bases between them. The full variable domain, in which reference TRBV7-9 and TRBJ1-1 provide the parts outside the CDR3, is DTGVSQNPRHKITKRGQNVTFRCDPISEHNRLYWYRQTLGQGPEFLTYFQNEAQLEKSRLLSDRFSAERPKGSFSTLEIQRTEQGDSAMYLCASSPGDITAFFGQGTRLTVV.

This clone showed up just a few times. The chain employs TRBV7-8 and TRBJ2-1, with 7 bases lining up with TRBD2. Germline V gives CDR1 SGHVS, CDR2 FQNEAQ. Germline trimming cut 6 bases from V and 4 bases from J; bases unmatched to any gene: 9. The CDR3 spans 15 residues. DNA for the CDR3: TGTGCCAGCAGAGCCGGTACTAGCGATTACAATGAGCAGTTCTTC. Encoded protein: CASRAGTSDYNEQFF.

This clone was detected only once. The junction differs from germline at one of its ends, possibly a read error. The genes are TRBV7-7 and TRBJ1-6; 7 nucleotides line up with TRBD1. Germline-derived CDR1 and CDR2 are SSHAT and FNYEAQ (reference sequence). The CDR3 runs 17 residues. CDR3: CASSLARDRYYNSPLHF. CDR3 DNA sequence: TGTGCTAGCAGCTTAGCCCGGGACAGATACTATAATTCACCCCTCCACTTT.

The rearrangement joins TRBV12-5 to TRBJ2-1; TRBD1 agrees at 9 bases. V shed 5 bases and J 2 bases; nucleotides not matched to a gene: 4. The CDR3 totals 15 residues. The germline gives CDR1 LGHNT, CDR2 FRNRAP. CDR3 residues: CASGGTGRTYNEQFF. CDR3 in DNA: TGTGCTAGTGGTGGGACAGGGAGAACCTACAATGAGCAGTTCTTC.

As to this clone: The germline gene is not matched at one end of the junction; a read error may be the cause. V and J are TRBV6-1 and TRBJ1-6, with D maybe TRBD1 (6 bases). Germline V lookup: CDR1 MNHNS, CDR2 SASEGT. The CDR3 contains 12 residues. The CDR3 DNA is TGTGCCAGCAGTGAAGAGGACAGCCTCTTACTGTTT. This codes for CASSEEDSLLLF.

This chain links TRBV7-2 with TRBJ2-1, with a tentative D call TRBD1 (5 bases). This CDR3 has 13 residues. Germline V gives CDR1 SGHTA, CDR2 FQGNSA. The V end lost 5 bases, the J end lost 9 bases, and 14 bases lay between the germline ends. This chain's CDR3 is CASSRGRAGEQFF. CDR3 DNA sequence: TGTGCCAGCAGCAGGGGAAGGGCTGGTGAGCAGTTCTTC.

V usage is TRBV12-3 or TRBV12-4 and J usage is TRBJ2-5; D is unresolved. Trimming pared 1 base from V and 2 bases from J, leaving 5 bases between. The CDR3 runs to 13 residues. DNA of the CDR3: TGTGCCAGCAGTTTAGGAGCACAAGAGACCCAGTACTTC. Protein sequence: CASSLGAQETQYF.

The J gene is TRBJ2-7, the V gene TRBV6-7; 8 nucleotides align to TRBD2. TRBV6-7 is an ORF, with its function uncertain. J gave up 0 bases and V 3 bases, and 10 bases lay outside the gene matches. The CDR3 runs 17 residues. CDR3 nucleotides: TGTGCCAGCAGTTATTTACCCCTAGCGGGCGCCTCCTACGAGCAGTACTTC. Its translation is CASSYLPLAGASYEQYF.

This chain joins TRBV7-8 and TRBJ1-5; perhaps TRBD1 as D (6 bases). The CDR3 has 15 residues. Deletions cut 4 bases from V and 0 bases from J, with 10 bases between. Germline assignment: CDR1 SGHVS and CDR2 FQNEAQ. The DNA for the CDR3 is TGTGCCAGCAGCTCCGGACAGTATAGCAATCAGCCCCAGCATTTT. Translating it yields CASSSGQYSNQPQHF.

This clone qualifies as large. This chain connects TRBV7-6 to TRBJ2-3, with 7 bases matching TRBD2. The CDR3 consists of 15 residues. The germline V gene encodes CDR1 SGHVS and CDR2 FNYEAQ. V lost 1 base, J lost 2 bases, and 3 bases stayed unmatched. CDR3 DNA: TGTGCCAGCAGCTTAGGGGAGCGGGACACAGATACGCAGTATTTT. Encoded protein: CASSLGERDTDTQYF.